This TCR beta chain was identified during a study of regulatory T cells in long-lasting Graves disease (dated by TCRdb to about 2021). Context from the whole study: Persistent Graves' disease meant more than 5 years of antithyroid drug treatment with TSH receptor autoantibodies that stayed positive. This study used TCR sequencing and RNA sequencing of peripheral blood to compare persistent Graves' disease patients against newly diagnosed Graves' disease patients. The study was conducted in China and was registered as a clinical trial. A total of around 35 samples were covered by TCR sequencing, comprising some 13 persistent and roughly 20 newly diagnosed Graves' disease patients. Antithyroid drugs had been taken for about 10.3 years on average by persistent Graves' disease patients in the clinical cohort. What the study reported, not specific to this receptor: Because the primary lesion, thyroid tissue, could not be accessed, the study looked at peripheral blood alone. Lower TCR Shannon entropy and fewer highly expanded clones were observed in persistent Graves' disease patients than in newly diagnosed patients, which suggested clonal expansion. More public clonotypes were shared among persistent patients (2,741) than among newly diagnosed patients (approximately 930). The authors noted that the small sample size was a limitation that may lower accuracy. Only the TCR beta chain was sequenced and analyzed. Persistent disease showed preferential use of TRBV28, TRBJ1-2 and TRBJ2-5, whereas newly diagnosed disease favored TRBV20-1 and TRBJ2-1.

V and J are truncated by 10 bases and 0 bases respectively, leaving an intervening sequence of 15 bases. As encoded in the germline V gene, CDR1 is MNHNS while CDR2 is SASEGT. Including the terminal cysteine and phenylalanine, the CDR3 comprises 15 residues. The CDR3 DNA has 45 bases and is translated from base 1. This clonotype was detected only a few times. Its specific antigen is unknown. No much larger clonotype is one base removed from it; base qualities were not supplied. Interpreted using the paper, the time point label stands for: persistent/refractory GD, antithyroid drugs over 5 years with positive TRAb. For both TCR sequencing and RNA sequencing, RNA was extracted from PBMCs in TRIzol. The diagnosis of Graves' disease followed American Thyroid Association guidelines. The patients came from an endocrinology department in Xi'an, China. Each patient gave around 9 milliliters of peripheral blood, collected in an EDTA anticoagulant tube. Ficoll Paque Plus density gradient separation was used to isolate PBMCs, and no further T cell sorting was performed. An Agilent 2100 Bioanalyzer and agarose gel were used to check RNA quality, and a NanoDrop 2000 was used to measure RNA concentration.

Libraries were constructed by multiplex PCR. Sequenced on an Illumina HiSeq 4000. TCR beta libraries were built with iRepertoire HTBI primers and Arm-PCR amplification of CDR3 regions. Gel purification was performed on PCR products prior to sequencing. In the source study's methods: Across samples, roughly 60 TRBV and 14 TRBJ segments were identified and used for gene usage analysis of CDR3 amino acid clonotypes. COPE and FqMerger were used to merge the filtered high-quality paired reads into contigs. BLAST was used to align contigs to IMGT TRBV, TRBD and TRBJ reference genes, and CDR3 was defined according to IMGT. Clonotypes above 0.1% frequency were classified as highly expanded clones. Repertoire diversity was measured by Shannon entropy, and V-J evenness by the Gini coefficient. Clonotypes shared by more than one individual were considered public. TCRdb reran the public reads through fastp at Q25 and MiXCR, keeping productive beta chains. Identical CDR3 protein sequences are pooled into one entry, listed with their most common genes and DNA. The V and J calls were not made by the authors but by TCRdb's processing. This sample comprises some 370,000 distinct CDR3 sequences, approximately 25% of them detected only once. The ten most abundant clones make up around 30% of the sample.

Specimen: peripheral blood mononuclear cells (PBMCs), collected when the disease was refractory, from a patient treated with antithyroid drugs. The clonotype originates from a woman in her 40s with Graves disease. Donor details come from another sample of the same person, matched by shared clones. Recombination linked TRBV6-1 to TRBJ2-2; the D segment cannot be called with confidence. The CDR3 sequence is CATKPGLTNTGELFF. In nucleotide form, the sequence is TGTGCCACTAAACCCGGGCTGACGAACACCGGGGAGCTGTTTTTT.